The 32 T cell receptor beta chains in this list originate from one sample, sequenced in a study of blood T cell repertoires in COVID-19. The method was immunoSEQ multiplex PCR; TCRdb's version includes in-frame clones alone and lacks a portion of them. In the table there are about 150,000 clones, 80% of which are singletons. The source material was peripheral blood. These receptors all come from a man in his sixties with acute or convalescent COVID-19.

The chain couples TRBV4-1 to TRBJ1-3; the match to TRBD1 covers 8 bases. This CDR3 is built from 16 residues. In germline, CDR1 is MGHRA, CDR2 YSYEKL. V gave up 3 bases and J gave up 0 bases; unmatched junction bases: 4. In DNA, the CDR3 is TGCGCCAGCAGCCAGGGACAGGCCGCCTCTGGAAACACCATATATTTT. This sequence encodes CASSQGQAASGNTIYF.

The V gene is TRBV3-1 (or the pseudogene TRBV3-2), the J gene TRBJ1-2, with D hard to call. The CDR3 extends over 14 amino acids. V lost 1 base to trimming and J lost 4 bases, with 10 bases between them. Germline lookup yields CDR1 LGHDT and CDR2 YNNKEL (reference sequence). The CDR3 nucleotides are TGTGCCAGCAGCCAAGGGCCGGCGGGCTATGGCTACACCTTC. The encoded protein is CASSQGPAGYGYTF.

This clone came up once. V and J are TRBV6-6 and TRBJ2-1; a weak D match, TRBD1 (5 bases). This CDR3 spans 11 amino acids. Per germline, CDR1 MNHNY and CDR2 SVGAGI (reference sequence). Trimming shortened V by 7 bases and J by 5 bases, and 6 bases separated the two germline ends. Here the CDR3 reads CASKGDNEQFF. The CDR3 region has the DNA TGTGCCAGCAAAGGGGACAATGAGCAGTTCTTC.

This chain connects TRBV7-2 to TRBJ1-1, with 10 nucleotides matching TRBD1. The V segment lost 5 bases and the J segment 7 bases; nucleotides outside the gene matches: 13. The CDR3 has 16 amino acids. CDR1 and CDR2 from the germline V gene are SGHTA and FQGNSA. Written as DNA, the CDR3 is TGTGCCAGCAGCCTGACAGGGGGCTTAAGGGGAAGTGAAGCTTTCTTT. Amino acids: CASSLTGGLRGSEAFF.

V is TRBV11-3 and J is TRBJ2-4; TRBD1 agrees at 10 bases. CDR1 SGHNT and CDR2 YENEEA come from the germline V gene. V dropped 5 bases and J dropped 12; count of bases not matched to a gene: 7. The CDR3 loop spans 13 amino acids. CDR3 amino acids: CASSKAGQGPQYF. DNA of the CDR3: TGTGCCAGCAGCAAAGCGGGACAGGGGCCTCAGTACTTC.

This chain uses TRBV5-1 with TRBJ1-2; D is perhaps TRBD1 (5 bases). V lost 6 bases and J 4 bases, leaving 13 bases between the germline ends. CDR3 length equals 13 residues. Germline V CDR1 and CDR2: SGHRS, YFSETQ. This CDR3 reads CASNSGAVYGYTF. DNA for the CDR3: TGCGCCAGCAACTCTGGGGCGGTCTATGGCTACACCTTC. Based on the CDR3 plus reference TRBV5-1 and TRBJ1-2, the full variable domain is KAGVTQTPRYLIKTRGQQVTLSCSPISGHRSVSWYQQTPGQGLQFLFEYFSETQRNKGNFPGRFSGRQFSNSRSEMNVSTLELGDSALYLCASNSGAVYGYTFGSGTRLTVV.

The CDR3 protein is CANLSEDFTNYGYTF. The CDR3, as DNA: TGTGCCAACTTATCCGAGGACTTTACTAACTATGGCTACACCTTC. The chain combines TRBV6-4 with TRBJ1-2, with D hard to call. V lost 10 bases and J lost 0, with 18 bases in between. Germline V gene sequence: CDR1 MRHNA, CDR2 SNTAGT. The CDR3 is 15 amino acids.

Here the CDR3 reads CASSLRGGAEKLFF. In DNA, the CDR3 is TGCGCCAGCAGCTTAAGAGGGGGTGCTGAAAAACTGTTTTTT. The rearrangement uses TRBV5-1 and TRBJ1-4; a weak D match, TRBD1 (6 bases). Between the trimmed V and J ends, which lost 2 bases and 7 bases, there was a span of 12 bases. CDR1 SGHRS and CDR2 YFSETQ come from the germline V gene. The CDR3 runs 14 residues.

The CDR3 region is CASSYSPSGQGRYGYTF. Written as DNA, the CDR3 is TGCGCCAGCAGCTACTCGCCCTCGGGACAGGGAAGGTATGGCTACACCTTC. J is TRBJ1-2 and V is TRBV5-1; TRBD1 matches at 9 bases. The CDR3 is 17 amino acids. V lost 3 bases, J lost 5 bases, and 14 bases stayed unmatched. Germline values: CDR1 SGHRS, CDR2 YFSETQ.

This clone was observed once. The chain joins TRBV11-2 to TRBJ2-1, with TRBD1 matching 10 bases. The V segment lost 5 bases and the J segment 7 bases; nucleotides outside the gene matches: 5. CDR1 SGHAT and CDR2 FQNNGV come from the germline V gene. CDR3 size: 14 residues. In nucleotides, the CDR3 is TGTGCCAGCAGCAAAGACAGGGGGCGGAATGAGCAGTTCTTC. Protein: CASSKDRGRNEQFF.

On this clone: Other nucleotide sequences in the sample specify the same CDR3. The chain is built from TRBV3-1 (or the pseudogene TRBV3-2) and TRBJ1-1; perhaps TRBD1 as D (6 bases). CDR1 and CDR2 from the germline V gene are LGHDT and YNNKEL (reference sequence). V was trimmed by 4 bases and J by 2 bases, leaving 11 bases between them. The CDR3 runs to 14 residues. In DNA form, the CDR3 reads TGTGCCAGCAGCCGGGTACAGGGAAACACTGAAGCTTTCTTT. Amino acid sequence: CASSRVQGNTEAFF.

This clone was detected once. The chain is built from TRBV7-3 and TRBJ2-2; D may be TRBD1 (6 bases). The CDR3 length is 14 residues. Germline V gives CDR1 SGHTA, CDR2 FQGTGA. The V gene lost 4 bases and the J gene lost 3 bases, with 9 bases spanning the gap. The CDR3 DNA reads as TGTGCCAGCAGCTCGGACAGAGACACCGGGGAGCTGTTTTTT. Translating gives CASSSDRDTGELFF.

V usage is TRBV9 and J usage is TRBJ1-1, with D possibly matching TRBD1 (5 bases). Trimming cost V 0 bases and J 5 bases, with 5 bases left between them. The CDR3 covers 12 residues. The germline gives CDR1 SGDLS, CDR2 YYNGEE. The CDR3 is CASSVEGTEAFF. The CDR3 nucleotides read TGTGCCAGCAGCGTAGAGGGGACTGAAGCTTTCTTT.

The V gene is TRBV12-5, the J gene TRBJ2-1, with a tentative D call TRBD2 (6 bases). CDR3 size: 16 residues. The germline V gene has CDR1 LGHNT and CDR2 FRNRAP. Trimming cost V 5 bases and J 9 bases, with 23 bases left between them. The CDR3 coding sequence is TGTGCTAGTGGTACCGCGTCTCTCTCGGGTAGCGGTGAGCAGTTCTTC. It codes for CASGTASLSGSGEQFF.

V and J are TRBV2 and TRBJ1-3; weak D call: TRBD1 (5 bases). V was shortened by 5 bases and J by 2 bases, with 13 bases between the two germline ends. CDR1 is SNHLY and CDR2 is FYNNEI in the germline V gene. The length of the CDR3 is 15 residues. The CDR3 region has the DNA TGTGCCAGCAGTCTCTCGGGGGTTACTGGAAACACCATATATTTT. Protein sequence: CASSLSGVTGNTIYF.

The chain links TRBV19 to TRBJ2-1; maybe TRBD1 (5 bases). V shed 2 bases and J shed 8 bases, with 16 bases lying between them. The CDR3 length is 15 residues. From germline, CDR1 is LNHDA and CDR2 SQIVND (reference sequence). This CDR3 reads CASSIMAGIGDEQFF. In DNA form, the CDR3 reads TGTGCCAGTAGTATAATGGCAGGGATTGGGGATGAGCAGTTCTTC.

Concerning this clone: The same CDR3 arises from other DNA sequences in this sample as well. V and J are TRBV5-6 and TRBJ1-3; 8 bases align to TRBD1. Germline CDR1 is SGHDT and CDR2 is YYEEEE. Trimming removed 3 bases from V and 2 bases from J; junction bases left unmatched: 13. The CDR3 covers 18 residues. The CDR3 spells CASSWRVPGGTPGNTIYF. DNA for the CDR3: TGTGCCAGCAGCTGGAGGGTTCCAGGGGGCACTCCTGGAAACACCATATATTTT. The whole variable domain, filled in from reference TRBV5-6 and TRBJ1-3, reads DAGVTQSPTHLIKTRGQQVTLRCSPKSGHDTVSWYQQALGQGPQFIFQYYEEEERQRGNFPDRFSGHQFPNYSSELNVNALLLGDSALYLCASSWRVPGGTPGNTIYFGEGSWLTVV.

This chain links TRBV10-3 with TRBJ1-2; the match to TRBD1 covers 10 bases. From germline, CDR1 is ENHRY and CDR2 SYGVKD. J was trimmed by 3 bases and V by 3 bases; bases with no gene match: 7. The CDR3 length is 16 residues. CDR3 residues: CAISDLRDRGHYGYTF. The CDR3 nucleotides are TGTGCCATCAGTGACCTCCGGGACAGGGGCCACTATGGCTACACCTTC.

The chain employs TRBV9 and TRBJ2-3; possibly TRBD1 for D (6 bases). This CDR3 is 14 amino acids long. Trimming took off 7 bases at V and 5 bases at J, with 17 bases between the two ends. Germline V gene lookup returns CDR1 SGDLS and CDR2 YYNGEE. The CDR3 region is CASAQIGGQDTQYF. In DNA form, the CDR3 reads TGTGCCAGCGCCCAGATAGGGGGACAAGATACGCAGTATTTT.

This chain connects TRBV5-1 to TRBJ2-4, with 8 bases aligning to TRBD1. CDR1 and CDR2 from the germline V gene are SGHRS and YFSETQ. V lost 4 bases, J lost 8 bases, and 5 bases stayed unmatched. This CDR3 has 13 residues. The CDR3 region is CASSPDRGDIQYF. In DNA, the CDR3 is TGCGCCAGCAGCCCCGACAGGGGCGACATTCAGTACTTC. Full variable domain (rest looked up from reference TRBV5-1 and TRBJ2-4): KAGVTQTPRYLIKTRGQQVTLSCSPISGHRSVSWYQQTPGQGLQFLFEYFSETQRNKGNFPGRFSGRQFSNSRSEMNVSTLELGDSALYLCASSPDRGDIQYFGAGTRLSVL.

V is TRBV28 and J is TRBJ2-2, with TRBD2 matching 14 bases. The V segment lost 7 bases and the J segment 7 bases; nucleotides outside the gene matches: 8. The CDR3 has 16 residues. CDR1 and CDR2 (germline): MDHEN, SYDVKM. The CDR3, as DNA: TGTGCCAGCACCATCGGGACTAGCGGGAGTAACGGGGAGCTGTTTTTT. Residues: CASTIGTSGSNGELFF. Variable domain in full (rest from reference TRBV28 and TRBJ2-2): DVKVTQSSRYLVKRTGEKVFLECVQDMDHENMFWYRQDPGLGLRLIYFSYDVKMKEKGDIPEGYSVSREKKERFSLILESASTNQTSMYLCASTIGTSGSNGELFFGEGSRLTVL.

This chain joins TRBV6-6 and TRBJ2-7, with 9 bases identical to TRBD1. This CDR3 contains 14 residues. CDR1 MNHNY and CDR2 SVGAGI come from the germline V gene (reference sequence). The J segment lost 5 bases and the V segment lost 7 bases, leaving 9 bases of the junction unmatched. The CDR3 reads CASNRQQGAHEQYF. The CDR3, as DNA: TGTGCCAGCAATAGACAACAGGGGGCTCACGAGCAGTACTTC.

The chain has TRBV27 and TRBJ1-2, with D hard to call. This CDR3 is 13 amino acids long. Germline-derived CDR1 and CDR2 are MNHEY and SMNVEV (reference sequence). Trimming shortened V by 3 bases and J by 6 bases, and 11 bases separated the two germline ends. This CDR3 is CASSFREGDGYTF. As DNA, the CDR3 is TGTGCCAGCAGTTTTCGTGAGGGAGATGGCTACACCTTC.

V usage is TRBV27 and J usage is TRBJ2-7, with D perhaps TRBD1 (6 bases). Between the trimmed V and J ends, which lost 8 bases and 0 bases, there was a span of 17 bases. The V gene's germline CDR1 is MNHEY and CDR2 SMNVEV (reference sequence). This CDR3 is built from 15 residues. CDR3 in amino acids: CASRLTGTGSYEQYF. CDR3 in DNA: TGTGCCAGCCGCCTTACAGGGACCGGCTCCTACGAGCAGTACTTC.

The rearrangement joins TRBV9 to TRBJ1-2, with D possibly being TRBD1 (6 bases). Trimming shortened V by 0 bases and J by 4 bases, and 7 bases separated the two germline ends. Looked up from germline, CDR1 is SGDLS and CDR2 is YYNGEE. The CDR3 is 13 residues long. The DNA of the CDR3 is TGTGCCAGCAGCGTAGAAGGGGGCTATGGCTACACCTTC. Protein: CASSVEGGYGYTF.

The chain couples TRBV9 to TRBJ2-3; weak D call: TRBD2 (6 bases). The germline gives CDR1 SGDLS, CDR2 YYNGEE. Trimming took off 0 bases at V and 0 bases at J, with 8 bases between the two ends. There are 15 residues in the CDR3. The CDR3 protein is CASSVGTKSTDTQYF. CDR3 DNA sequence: TGTGCCAGCAGCGTAGGGACTAAAAGCACAGATACGCAGTATTTT.

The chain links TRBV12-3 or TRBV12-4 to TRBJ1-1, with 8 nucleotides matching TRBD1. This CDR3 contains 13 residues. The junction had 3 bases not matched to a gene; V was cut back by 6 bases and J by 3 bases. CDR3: CASSYRGYTEAFF. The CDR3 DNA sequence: TGTGCCAGCAGCTACAGGGGGTACACTGAAGCTTTCTTT.

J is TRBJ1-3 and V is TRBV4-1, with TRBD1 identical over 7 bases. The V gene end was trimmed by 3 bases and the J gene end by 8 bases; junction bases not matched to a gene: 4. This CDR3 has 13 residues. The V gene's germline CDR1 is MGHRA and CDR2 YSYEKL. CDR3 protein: CASSHTGAYTIYF. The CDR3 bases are TGCGCCAGCAGCCACACAGGGGCATACACCATATATTTT.

CDR3 coding DNA: TGTGCCAGCAGCCACGGACCCATAGGGACTAGTACCGGGGAGCTGTTTTTT. Translation gives CASSHGPIGTSTGELFF. The chain uses TRBV3-1 (or the pseudogene TRBV3-2) and TRBJ2-2; 8 nucleotides match TRBD2. The CDR3 contains 17 residues. Germline CDR1 is LGHDT and CDR2 is YNNKEL (reference sequence). Trimming cost V 3 bases and J 5 bases; bases outside gene matches: 11.

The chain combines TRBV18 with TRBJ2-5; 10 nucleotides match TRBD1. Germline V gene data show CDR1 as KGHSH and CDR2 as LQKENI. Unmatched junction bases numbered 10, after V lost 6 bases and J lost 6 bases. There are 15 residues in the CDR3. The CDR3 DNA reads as TGTGCCAGCTCGAGGGACAGGGGCCCCCGGCAGACCCAGTACTTC. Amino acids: CASSRDRGPRQTQYF.

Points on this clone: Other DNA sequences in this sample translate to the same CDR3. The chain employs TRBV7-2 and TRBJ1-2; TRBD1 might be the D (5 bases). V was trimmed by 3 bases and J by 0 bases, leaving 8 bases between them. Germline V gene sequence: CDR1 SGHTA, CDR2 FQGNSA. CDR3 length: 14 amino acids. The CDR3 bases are TGTGCCAGCAGCTTCCAGGGTTCTAACTATGGCTACACCTTC. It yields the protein CASSFQGSNYGYTF.

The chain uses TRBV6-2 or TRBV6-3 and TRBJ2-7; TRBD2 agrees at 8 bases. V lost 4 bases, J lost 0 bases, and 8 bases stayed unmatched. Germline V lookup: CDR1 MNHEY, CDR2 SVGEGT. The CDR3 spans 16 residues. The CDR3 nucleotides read TGTGCCAGCAGTTCACTTAGCGGGACCAGCTCCTACGAGCAGTACTTC. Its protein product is CASSSLSGTSSYEQYF.